The sequence of this T cell receptor beta chain was determined in a study of T cell changes during pregnancy in multiple sclerosis. CDR3 size: 15 residues. V trimming: 4 bases; J trimming: 5 bases; junction bases outside the gene matches: 9. From germline, CDR1 is MGHRA and CDR2 YSYEKL. Assay used: immunoSEQ multiplex PCR; TCRdb lists only in-frame clones, some missing. The sample includes about 68,000 clones, roughly nine tenths of them seen just once. This clonotype was obtained from a female donor in good health, enrolled as a control in a pregnancy study. This sample comprised peripheral blood, obtained in the second trimester of pregnancy. The chain links TRBV4-1 to TRBJ2-7; 9 bases are shared with TRBD1. The CDR3, as DNA: TGCGCCAGCAGCCGTTTGGGACAGGGATTGGACGAGCAGTACTTC. Translation: CASSRLGQGLDEQYF.